The entry that follows covers one T cell receptor beta chain sequence. The antigen is unknown. Pooling covered second doses at about 4 or about 12 weeks. The record originates from a study of T cell responses to AZD1222 COVID-19 vaccine. General study findings and limits: The CD4 TCRs associated with vaccination extended across spike and predominated at 160-218 and 743-854. A rise in Spike-specific TCR breadth and depth followed two AZD1222 doses.

Trimming took 6 bases from V and 3 from J; bases not matched to a gene: 4. The germline gives CDR1 SGHTA, CDR2 FQGTGA. The CDR3 spans 13 residues. The assay was immunoSEQ multiplex PCR, and TCRdb's table has in-frame clones only and misses some. The sample carries approximately 140,000 clones, roughly 90% recorded once. This clonotype was sampled from an adult who received the AZD1222 COVID-19 vaccine. This chain connects TRBV7-3 to TRBJ1-1; 7 positions agree with TRBD1. The sequencing used peripheral blood, collected 28 days after the second AZD1222 dose. The CDR3: CASRLTGDTEAFF. The DNA of the CDR3 is TGTGCCAGCAGGCTAACAGGGGACACTGAAGCTTTCTTT.